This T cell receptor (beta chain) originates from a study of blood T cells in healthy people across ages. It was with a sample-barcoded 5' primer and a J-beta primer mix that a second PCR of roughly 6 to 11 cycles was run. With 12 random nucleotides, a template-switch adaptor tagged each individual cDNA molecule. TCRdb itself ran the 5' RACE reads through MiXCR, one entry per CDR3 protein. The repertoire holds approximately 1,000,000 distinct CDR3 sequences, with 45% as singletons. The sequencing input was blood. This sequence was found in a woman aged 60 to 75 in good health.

CDR3: CASSPAFSGGGTDTQYF. The CDR3 DNA sequence: TGTGCCAGCAGCCCGGCATTTAGCGGGGGGGGCACAGATACGCAGTATTTT. The chain employs TRBV3-1 and TRBJ2-3; TRBD2 matches at 11 bases. Germline V gives CDR1 LGHDT, CDR2 YNNKEL (reference sequence). This CDR3 has 17 residues. The ends lost 4 bases at V and 1 base at J; junction bases unmatched: 7.